This T cell receptor (beta chain) was sequenced in a study of cytomegalovirus exposure and HLA in healthy donors. Whole-study results and caveats: Available immune exposure information was restricted to CMV serostatus only. The study put about 180 TCR beta chains on its list as cytomegalovirus-associated.

60 Vbeta and 13 Jbeta primers were used in PCR. TCRdb keeps only in-frame clones here, not all; method: immunoSEQ multiplex PCR. Of some 120,000 clones in the sample, around 60% were seen once. This clone came up a few times. Antigen: not known. Trimming shortened V by 8 bases and J by 4 bases, and 15 bases separated the two germline ends. This CDR3 comprises 13 residues. Per the germline V gene, CDR1 is SGHDT and CDR2 is YYEEEE. The receptor was isolated from a woman between 40 and 55 years old in good health and CMV-seropositive. The sample consisted of PBMCs. The rearrangement joins TRBV5-6 to TRBJ1-2; D not resolved. DNA of the CDR3: TGTGCCAGGCGGCGAAGGAGTGGCTATGGCTACACCTTC. This encodes CARRRRSGYGYTF.